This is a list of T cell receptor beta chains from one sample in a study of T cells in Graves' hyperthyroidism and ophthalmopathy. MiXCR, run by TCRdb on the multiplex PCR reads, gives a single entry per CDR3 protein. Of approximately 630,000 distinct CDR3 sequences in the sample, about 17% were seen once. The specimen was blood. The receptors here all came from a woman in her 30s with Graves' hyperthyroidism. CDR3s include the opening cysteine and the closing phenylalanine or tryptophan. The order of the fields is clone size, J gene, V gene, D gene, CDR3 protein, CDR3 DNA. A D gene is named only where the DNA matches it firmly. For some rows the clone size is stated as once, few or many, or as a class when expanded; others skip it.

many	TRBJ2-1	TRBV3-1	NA	CASSPKRGRNEQFF	TGTGCCAGCAGCCCCAAAAGGGGGAGGAATGAGCAGTTCTTC
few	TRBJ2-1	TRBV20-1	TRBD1	CSATAGGEQFF	TGCAGTGCCACGGCAGGGGGTGAGCAGTTCTTC
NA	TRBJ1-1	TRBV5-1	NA	CASSLAQSRDTEAFF	TGCGCCAGCAGCTTGGCCCAGTCGAGGGACACTGAAGCTTTCTTT
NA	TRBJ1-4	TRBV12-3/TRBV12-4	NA	CASSPGRPTNEKLFF	TGTGCCAGCAGCCCGGGACGCCCAACTAATGAAAAACTGTTTTTT
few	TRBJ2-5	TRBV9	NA	CASSALLQGETQYF	TGTGCCAGCAGCGCTTTATTACAGGGAGAGACCCAGTACTTC
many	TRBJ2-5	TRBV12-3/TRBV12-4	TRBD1	CASSYGTGIQYF	TGTGCCAGCAGTTATGGGACAGGAATCCAGTACTTC
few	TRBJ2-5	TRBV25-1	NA	CASSGHYQETQYF	TGTGCCAGCAGTGGCCACTACCAAGAGACCCAGTACTTC
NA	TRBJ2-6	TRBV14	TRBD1	CASSQLGTGRSGANVLTF	TGTGCCAGCAGCCAACTAGGGACAGGCCGCTCTGGGGCCAACGTCCTGACTTTC
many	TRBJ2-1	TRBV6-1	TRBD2	CASSEDTSGSNEQFF	TGTGCCAGCAGTGAAGACACTAGCGGGAGCAATGAGCAGTTCTTC
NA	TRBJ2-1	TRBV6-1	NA	CASSETSGGGYEQFF	TGTGCCAGCAGTGAAACATCAGGGGGAGGGTATGAGCAGTTCTTC
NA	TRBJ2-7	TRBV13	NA	CASSSTGTVPYEQYF	TGTGCCAGCAGCTCCACGGGGACCGTTCCCTACGAGCAGTACTTC
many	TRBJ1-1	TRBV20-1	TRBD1	CSATGGKTEAFF	TGCAGTGCTACAGGGGGTAAGACTGAAGCTTTCTTT
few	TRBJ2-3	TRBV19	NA	CASRAIIMDTQYF	TGTGCCAGTAGGGCAATCATAATGGATACGCAGTATTTT
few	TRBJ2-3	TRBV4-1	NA	CASSQIGTATDTQYF	TGCGCCAGCAGCCAAATCGGGACGGCAACAGATACGCAGTATTTT
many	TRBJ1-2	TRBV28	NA	CASSLNGNYGYTF	TGTGCCAGCAGTTTAAACGGGAACTATGGCTACACCTTC
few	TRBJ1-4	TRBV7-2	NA	CASSSYQKRNEKLFF	TGTGCCAGCAGCTCCTATCAGAAAAGGAATGAAAAACTGTTTTTT
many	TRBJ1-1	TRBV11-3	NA	CASSPRLMNTEAFF	TGTGCCAGCAGCCCCCGACTGATGAACACTGAAGCTTTCTTT
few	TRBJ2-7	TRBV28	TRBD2	CASSSRSQREGLYEQYF	TGTGCCAGCAGTTCCAGGTCCCAGCGGGAGGGCCTTTACGAGCAGTACTTC
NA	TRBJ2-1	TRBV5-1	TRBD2	CASLSVAGVSYNEQFF	TGCGCCAGCCTCAGCGTAGCGGGAGTGTCCTACAATGAGCAGTTCTTC
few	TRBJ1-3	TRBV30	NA	CAWSVYTGNTIYF	TGTGCCTGGAGTGTATATACTGGAAACACCATATATTTT
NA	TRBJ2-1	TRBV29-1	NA	CSVVGGEVLLAQFF	TGCAGCGTTGTAGGGGGGGAAGTGCTTCTTGCGCAGTTCTTC
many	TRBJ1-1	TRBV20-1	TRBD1	CSARQGDTEAFF	TGCAGTGCTAGACAGGGGGACACTGAAGCTTTCTTT